This record looks at one T cell receptor (beta chain) sequence and its context. Antigen: not known. The data were taken from a study of beta chain features in type 1 diabetes. Sequenced material consisted of expressed TCRB transcripts (all of the isolated RNA was reverse transcribed). Here immunoSEQ multiplex PCR was the method, and the copy in TCRdb shows in-frame clones only, minus some. In the table there are a few hundred thousand clones, around 16% of which are singletons. After removal of 5 bases from V and 12 bases from J, the junction contained 4 bases not matched to a gene. Germline-derived CDR1 and CDR2 are LNHNV and YYDKDF (reference sequence). CDR3 size: 12 residues. Study-wide findings and caveats: Among type 1 diabetes patients, VDJ junctions had fewer insertions and more deletions.

The chain has TRBV15 and TRBJ2-3; 11 bases line up with TRBD2. The receptor comes from a woman younger than 30 in good health. Sequenced input: naive CD4+ T cells from blood. Written as DNA, the CDR3 is TGTGCCACCAGCCATAGCGGGAGGGAACAGTATTTT. Amino acid sequence: CATSHSGREQYF.